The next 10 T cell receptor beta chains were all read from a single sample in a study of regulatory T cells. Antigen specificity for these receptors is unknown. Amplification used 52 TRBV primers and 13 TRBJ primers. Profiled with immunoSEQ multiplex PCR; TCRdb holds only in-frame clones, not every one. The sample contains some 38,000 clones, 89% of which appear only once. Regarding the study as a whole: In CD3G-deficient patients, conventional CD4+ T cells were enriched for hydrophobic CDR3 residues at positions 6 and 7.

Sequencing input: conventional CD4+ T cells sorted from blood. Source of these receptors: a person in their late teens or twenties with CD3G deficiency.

CDR3 amino acids: CASSLWPLGMLNTEAFF. The CDR3 DNA follows: TGTGCCAGCAGCTTGTGGCCCTTGGGGATGCTGAACACTGAAGCTTTCTTT. The gene calls are TRBV7-8 and TRBJ1-1; D remains unclear. CDR3 length equals 17 residues. V gave up 3 bases and J gave up 0 bases, with 17 bases separating them. Germline lookup yields CDR1 SGHVS and CDR2 FQNEAQ.

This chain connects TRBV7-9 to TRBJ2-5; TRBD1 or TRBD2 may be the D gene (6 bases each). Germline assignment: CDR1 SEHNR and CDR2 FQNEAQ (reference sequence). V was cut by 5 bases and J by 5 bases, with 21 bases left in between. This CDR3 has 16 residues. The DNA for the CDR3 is TGTGCCAGCAGCCTCGGCCGCGCAAGGGGGAGGGAGACCCAGTACTTC. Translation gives CASSLGRARGRETQYF. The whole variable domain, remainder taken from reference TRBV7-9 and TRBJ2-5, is DTGVSQNPRHKITKRGQNVTFRCDPISEHNRLYWYRQTLGQGPEFLTYFQNEAQLEKSRLLSDRFSAERPKGSFSTLEIQRTEQGDSAMYLCASSLGRARGRETQYFGPGTRLLVL.

The CDR3 DNA reads as TGTGCCAGCAGCCCTGGATTTGCAGGGCAAGAGACCCAGTACTTC. Translating it yields CASSPGFAGQETQYF. This chain connects TRBV6-1 to TRBJ2-5; D is possibly TRBD1 (5 bases). Per the germline V gene, CDR1 is MNHNS and CDR2 is SASEGT. The CDR3 has 15 amino acids. V gave up 6 bases and J gave up 2 bases, with 16 bases separating them.

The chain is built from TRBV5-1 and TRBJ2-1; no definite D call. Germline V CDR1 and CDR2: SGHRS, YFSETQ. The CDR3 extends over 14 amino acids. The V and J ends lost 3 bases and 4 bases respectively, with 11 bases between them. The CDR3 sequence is CASSWTDFYNEQFF. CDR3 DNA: TGCGCCAGCAGCTGGACGGATTTTTACAATGAGCAGTTCTTC.

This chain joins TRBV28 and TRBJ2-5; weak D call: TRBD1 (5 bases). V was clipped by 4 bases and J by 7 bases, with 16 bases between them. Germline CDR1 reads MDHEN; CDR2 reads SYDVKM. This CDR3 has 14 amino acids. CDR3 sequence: CASSSPGFKGTQYF. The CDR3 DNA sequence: TGTGCCAGCAGTTCACCAGGGTTTAAGGGGACCCAGTACTTC. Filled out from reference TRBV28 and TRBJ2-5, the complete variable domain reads DVKVTQSSRYLVKRTGEKVFLECVQDMDHENMFWYRQDPGLGLRLIYFSYDVKMKEKGDIPEGYSVSREKKERFSLILESASTNQTSMYLCASSSPGFKGTQYFGPGTRLLVL.

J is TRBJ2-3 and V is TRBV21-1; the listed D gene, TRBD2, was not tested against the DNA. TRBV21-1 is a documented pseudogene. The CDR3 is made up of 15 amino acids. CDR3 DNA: TGTGCCAGCAGGGATAGCGGGGGGGCCGTCAATGCGCAGTATTTT. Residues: CASRDSGGAVNAQYF.

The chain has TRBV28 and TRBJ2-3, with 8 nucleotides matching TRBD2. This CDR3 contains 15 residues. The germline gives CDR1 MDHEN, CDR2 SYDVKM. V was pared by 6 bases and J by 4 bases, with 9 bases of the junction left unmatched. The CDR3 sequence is CASSSGTRLSDTQYF. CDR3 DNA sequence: TGTGCCAGCAGCTCCGGGACTAGGCTTTCAGATACGCAGTATTTT.

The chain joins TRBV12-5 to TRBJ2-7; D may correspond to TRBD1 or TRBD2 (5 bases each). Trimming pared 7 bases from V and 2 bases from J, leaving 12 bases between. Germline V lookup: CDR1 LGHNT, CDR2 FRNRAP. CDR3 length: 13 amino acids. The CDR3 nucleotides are TGTGCTAGTGCCAGGGACGGAACCTACGAGCAGTACTTC. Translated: CASARDGTYEQYF. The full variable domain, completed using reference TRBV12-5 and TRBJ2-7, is DARVTQTPRHKVTEMGQEVTMRCQPILGHNTVFWYRQTMMQGLELLAYFRNRAPLDDSGMPKDRFSAEMPDATLATLKIQPSEPRDSAVYFCASARDGTYEQYFGPGTRLTVT.

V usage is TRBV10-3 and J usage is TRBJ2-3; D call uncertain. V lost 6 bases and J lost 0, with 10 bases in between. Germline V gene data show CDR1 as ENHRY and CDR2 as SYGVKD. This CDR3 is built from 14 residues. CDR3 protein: CAIRSAESTDTQYF. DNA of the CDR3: TGTGCCATCAGGTCCGCCGAGAGCACAGATACGCAGTATTTT.

The CDR3 DNA is TGTGCCAGCAGAGGGACCCACTACGAGCAGTACTTC. Protein: CASRGTHYEQYF. This chain connects TRBV6-1 to TRBJ2-7; either TRBD1 or TRBD2 may supply D (5 bases each). CDR3 length equals 12 residues. The germline CDR1 and CDR2 sequences are MNHNS and SASEGT. The germline V and J ends were trimmed by 6 bases and 3 bases, with 9 bases remaining between them.